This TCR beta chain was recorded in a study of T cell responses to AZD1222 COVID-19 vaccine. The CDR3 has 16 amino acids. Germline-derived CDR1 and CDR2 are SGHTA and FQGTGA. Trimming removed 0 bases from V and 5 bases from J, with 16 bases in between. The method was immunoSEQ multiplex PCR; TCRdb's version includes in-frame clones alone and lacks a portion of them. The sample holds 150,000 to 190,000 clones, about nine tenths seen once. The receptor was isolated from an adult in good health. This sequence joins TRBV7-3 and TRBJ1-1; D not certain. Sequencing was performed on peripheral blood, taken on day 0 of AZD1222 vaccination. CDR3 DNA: TGTGCCAGCAGCTTAACCCACTGGGGTGGAGGTACTGAAGCTTTCTTT. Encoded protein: CASSLTHWGGGTEAFF.